These T cell receptor beta chains were read from a single sample in a study of cytomegalovirus exposure and HLA in healthy donors. Generated by immunoSEQ multiplex PCR, the TCRdb table keeps only in-frame clones and is missing some. Among 50,000 to 60,000 clones listed, roughly 73% were seen once. Material: PBMCs. These receptors were obtained from a woman aged 40 to 50 in good health and CMV-seropositive. The CDR3 runs from the conserved cysteine through the conserved F or W. A D gene is named only where the DNA matches it firmly. Only part of the rows carry a size: once, few, many, or a class if the clone is expanded.

size	D	J	V	CDR3	DNA
NA	NA	TRBJ1-5	TRBV7-2	CASSLVGGQPQHF	TGTGCCAGCAGCTTAGTTGGAGGACAGCCCCAGCATTTT
few	TRBD2	TRBJ2-1	TRBV7-7	CASSLHVGGANEQFF	TGTGCCAGCAGCTTACATGTCGGGGGGGCCAATGAGCAGTTCTTC
NA	NA	TRBJ2-5	TRBV7-3	CASSATGLETQYF	TGTGCCAGCAGCGCTACAGGGCTCGAGACCCAGTACTTC
NA	TRBD2	TRBJ2-5	TRBV4-2	CASSRYSGGADETQYF	TGTGCCAGCAGCCGCTACAGCGGGGGGGCCGATGAGACCCAGTACTTC
few	NA	TRBJ1-1	TRBV2	CASSEPFLAFF	TGTGCCAGCAGTGAACCCTTTTTAGCTTTCTTT
NA	TRBD1	TRBJ1-1	TRBV29-1	CSVTGGTEAFF	TGCAGCGTGACAGGGGGCACTGAAGCTTTCTTT
NA	TRBD1	TRBJ1-1	TRBV29-1	CSVGQGNTEAFF	TGCAGCGTTGGACAGGGGAACACTGAAGCTTTCTTT
once	NA	TRBJ1-3	TRBV4-1	CASSQDKGRGSGNTIYF	TGCGCCAGCAGCCAAGATAAGGGAAGGGGCTCTGGAAACACCATATATTTT
NA	TRBD1	TRBJ1-4	TRBV5-1	CASSPYLGGANEKLFF	TGCGCCAGCAGCCCTTACCTAGGGGGCGCGAATGAAAAACTGTTTTTT
NA	TRBD1	TRBJ2-1	TRBV27	CASRVRDRAGSEEIF	TGTGCCAGCAGAGTACGAGACAGGGCAGGGAGTGAGGAGATCTTC
NA	NA	TRBJ1-2	TRBV28	CASSLTGRYGYTF	TGTGCCAGCAGTCTAACAGGGCGCTATGGCTACACCTTC
NA	NA	TRBJ1-2	TRBV28	CASSLSLDGDYGYTF	TGTGCCAGCAGTTTATCCTTAGACGGGGACTATGGCTACACCTTC
NA	TRBD1	TRBJ1-1	TRBV18	CASSPQTGEVRNTEAFF	TGTGCCAGCTCACCCCAGACAGGGGAAGTGAGAAACACTGAAGCTTTCTTT
NA	NA	TRBJ2-3	TRBV15	CATSRSPGGTDTQYF	TGTGCCACCAGCAGAAGTCCGGGGGGCACAGATACGCAGTATTTT
NA	TRBD1	TRBJ1-6	TRBV6-1	CASREPGQYNSPLHF	TGTGCCAGCAGGGAACCGGGACAGTATAATTCACCCCTCCACTTT
NA	NA	TRBJ2-1	TRBV9	CASSGFRGSGLFF	TGTGCCAGCAGCGGTTTTCGAGGCAGCGGGTTGTTCTTC